The 16 T cell receptor beta chains listed next were all sequenced from one sample in a study of Ad26.COV2.S vaccination and SARS-CoV-2 variants (dated by TCRdb to the early 2020s). The intended sense of this specimen's treatment or condition label: around 19 received Ad26.COV2.S at low or high dose, single or two shots; 5 received placebo; per-sample allocation not given. Repertoires of vaccine and placebo recipients were sequenced from samples collected on day 63 after the first injection. Libraries were prepared through the immunoSEQ multiplex PCR assay. TCRdb holds this immuneACCESS table with in-frame rearrangements only. Some clones are missing; in checked studies, unresolved V genes explain under half, and the rest has no known cause. The sample yields hundreds of thousands of clones; roughly 84% were counted once. The ten most abundant clones make up roughly 3.1% of the sample. This specimen consisted of peripheral blood, obtained in a trial of Ad26.COV2.S vaccine versus placebo. The receptor set was obtained from a person between 18 and 59 years old who received the Ad26.COV2.S COVID-19 vaccine or a placebo.

Of note for this clone: The sample has other DNA sequences that encode this CDR3 too. The chain employs TRBV6-5 and TRBJ1-1, with D hard to call. The germline CDR1 and CDR2 sequences are MNHEY and SVGAGI. The CDR3 has 13 amino acids. The V and J ends lost 0 bases and 3 bases respectively, with 5 bases between them. The CDR3 region is CASSYSVDTEAFF. The CDR3 region has the DNA TGTGCCAGCAGTTACTCCGTGGACACTGAAGCTTTCTTT.

V is TRBV5-1 and J is TRBJ2-5, with 12 bases lining up with TRBD2. The V gene end was trimmed by 2 bases and the J gene end by 5 bases; junction bases not matched to a gene: 7. From germline, CDR1 is SGHRS and CDR2 YFSETQ. The CDR3 has 16 residues. For the CDR3, the DNA is TGCGCCAGCAGCTTCATATCTAGCGGGGGGGCGGAGACCCAGTACTTC. Protein product: CASSFISSGGAETQYF.

Here the CDR3 reads CASSESIGLGGNTIYF. Here the CDR3 DNA reads TGTGCCAGCAGTGAAAGTATCGGGCTGGGAGGAAACACCATATATTTT. V and J are TRBV6-1 and TRBJ1-3, with D unclear. V lost 2 bases and J 4 bases, leaving 15 bases between the germline ends. Germline V gene data show CDR1 as MNHNS and CDR2 as SASEGT. CDR3 length equals 16 residues.

The rearrangement links TRBV27 to TRBJ2-1; 8 nucleotides agree with TRBD2. The trim removed 6 bases at V and 0 bases at J, leaving 10 bases unmatched. CDR1 and CDR2 from the germline V gene are MNHEY and SMNVEV (reference sequence). CDR3 length: 17 residues. CDR3 DNA: TGTGCCAGCAGCCTCCTAGGACTAGCTAGCTCCTACAATGAGCAGTTCTTC. This translates into CASSLLGLASSYNEQFF.

V and J are TRBV30 and TRBJ1-5; tentative D call: TRBD1 (5 bases). CDR3 length equals 14 residues. Trimming stripped 0 bases from V and 3 bases from J, with 9 bases between. In germline, CDR1 is GTSNPN, CDR2 SVGIG (reference sequence). CDR3 coding DNA: TGTGCCTGGAGTGTACAACAGGCCAATCAGCCCCAGCATTTT. Translated, it gives CAWSVQQANQPQHF.

The chain recombines TRBV6-5 with TRBJ2-7; 7 nucleotides align to TRBD1. CDR1 is MNHEY and CDR2 is SVGAGI in the germline V gene. The CDR3 has 16 residues. Unmatched junction bases numbered 8, after V lost 0 bases and J lost 3 bases. The CDR3 DNA follows: TGTGCCAGCAGTTACTCAAAACCGGGACAGAGCTACGAGCAGTACTTC. This codes for CASSYSKPGQSYEQYF.

The V call is TRBV2, the J call TRBJ1-6; D gene uncertain. The germline V gene encodes CDR1 SNHLY and CDR2 FYNNEI. CDR3 length: 16 residues. Trimming took off 7 bases at V and 7 bases at J, with 20 bases between the two ends. CDR3 bases: TGTGCCAGCACCAATATCGTCGGGGAGAGCAATTCACCCCTCCACTTT. Amino acid sequence: CASTNIVGESNSPLHF.

V usage is TRBV2 and J usage is TRBJ1-2; TRBD1 agrees at 9 bases. The CDR3 has 14 amino acids. The ends lost 4 bases at V and 2 bases at J; junction bases unmatched: 2. Looked up from germline, CDR1 is SNHLY and CDR2 is FYNNEI. CDR3 sequence (DNA): TGTGCCAGCAGTGGTGGACAGGGGAACTATGGCTACACCTTC. This translates into CASSGGQGNYGYTF.

The rearrangement uses TRBV15 and TRBJ2-1; TRBD2 aligns across 13 bases. The CDR3 runs 19 residues. CDR1 is LNHNV and CDR2 is YYDKDF in the germline V gene (reference sequence). J gave up 0 bases and V 0 bases, and 5 bases lay outside the gene matches. Here the CDR3 reads CATSRDRTSGGISYNEQFF. The CDR3 DNA reads TGTGCCACCAGCAGAGATAGGACTAGCGGGGGAATCTCCTACAATGAGCAGTTCTTC.

V gene TRBV7-2 combines with J gene TRBJ2-7; 8 nucleotides line up with TRBD1. Germline lookup yields CDR1 SGHTA and CDR2 FQGNSA. V was clipped by 3 bases and J by 3 bases; unmatched bases: 10. The CDR3 spans 16 residues. CDR3 sequence: CASSFEYAGQGYEQYF. In DNA, the CDR3 is TGTGCCAGCAGCTTCGAATACGCTGGACAGGGCTACGAGCAGTACTTC. Supplemented by reference TRBV7-2 and TRBJ2-7, the full variable domain reads GAGVSQSPSNKVTEKGKDVELRCDPISGHTALYWYRQSLGQGLEFLIYFQGNSAPDKSGLPSDRFSAERTGGSVSTLTIQRTQQEDSAVYLCASSFEYAGQGYEQYFGPGTRLTVT.

This chain joins TRBV6-1 and TRBJ1-1; 8 bases agree with TRBD1. With 8 bases clipped from V and 3 bases from J, the junction kept 5 bases outside the gene matches. This CDR3 has 13 residues. From germline, CDR1 is MNHNS and CDR2 SASEGT. The CDR3 here is CASRSRGHTEAFF. CDR3 nucleotide sequence: TGTGCCAGCCGTAGCAGGGGGCACACTGAAGCTTTCTTT.

The gene calls are TRBV5-1 and TRBJ1-2; TRBD1 is a possible D gene (6 bases). V lost 4 bases, J lost 6 bases, and 19 bases lay in between. In germline, CDR1 is SGHRS, CDR2 YFSETQ. The CDR3 runs to 15 residues. For the CDR3, the DNA is TGCGCCAGCAGCCTCAGGGGCAGGGCGGTCGATGGCTACACCTTC. It yields the protein CASSLRGRAVDGYTF. The full variable domain, completed using reference TRBV5-1 and TRBJ1-2, is KAGVTQTPRYLIKTRGQQVTLSCSPISGHRSVSWYQQTPGQGLQFLFEYFSETQRNKGNFPGRFSGRQFSNSRSEMNVSTLELGDSALYLCASSLRGRAVDGYTFGSGTRLTVV.

V gene TRBV5-5 combines with J gene TRBJ1-1; perhaps TRBD1 as D (6 bases). There are 16 residues in the CDR3. Germline V CDR1 and CDR2: SGHKS, YYEKEE (reference sequence). V lost 4 bases and J 4 bases, leaving 20 bases between the germline ends. CDR3 nucleotide sequence: TGTGCCAGCAGCCCATACCTCGGATGGGGGGCCACTGAAGCTTTCTTT. As protein: CASSPYLGWGATEAFF.

The rearrangement links TRBV6-2 or TRBV6-3 to TRBJ2-3, with 11 bases identical to TRBD2. The CDR3 length is 18 residues. Germline V CDR1 and CDR2: MNHEY, SVGEGT. The junction had 8 bases not matched to a gene; V was cut back by 1 base and J by 2 bases. CDR3 nucleotide sequence: TGTGCCAGCAGTTACTTTCCACTACTAGCGGGGGCCACAGATACGCAGTATTTT. Translation gives CASSYFPLLAGATDTQYF.

V is TRBV6-6 and J is TRBJ2-3; 7 bases fit TRBD1. This CDR3 has 16 amino acids. The J segment lost 4 bases and the V segment lost 2 bases, leaving 9 bases of the junction unmatched. Germline assignment: CDR1 MNHNY and CDR2 SVGAGI (reference sequence). CDR3 coding DNA: TGTGCCAGCAGTTACCCTCGACAGGGAGAGGCAGATACGCAGTATTTT. Amino acid sequence: CASSYPRQGEADTQYF.

The sample holds one count of this clone. V is TRBV5-6 and J is TRBJ1-2; D perhaps matches TRBD1 (6 bases). The CDR3 runs to 13 residues. Germline CDR1 and CDR2: SGHDT and YYEEEE. V was pared by 4 bases and J by 6 bases, with 13 bases between. Here the CDR3 reads CASSPTGGDGYTF. CDR3 DNA sequence: TGTGCCAGCAGCCCGACAGGTGGGGATGGCTACACCTTC.